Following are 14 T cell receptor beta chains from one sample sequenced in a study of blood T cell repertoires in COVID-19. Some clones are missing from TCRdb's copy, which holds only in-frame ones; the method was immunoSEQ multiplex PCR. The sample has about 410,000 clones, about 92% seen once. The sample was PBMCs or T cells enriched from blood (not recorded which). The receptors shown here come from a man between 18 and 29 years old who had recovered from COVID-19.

The CDR3 reads CSARNTEAFF. For the CDR3, the DNA is TGCAGCGCTAGGAACACTGAAGCTTTCTTT. The chain couples TRBV29-1 to TRBJ1-1; D uncertain. From germline, CDR1 is SQVTM and CDR2 ANQGSEA. CDR3 length equals 10 residues. V lost 7 bases and J 1 base, leaving 4 bases between the germline ends.

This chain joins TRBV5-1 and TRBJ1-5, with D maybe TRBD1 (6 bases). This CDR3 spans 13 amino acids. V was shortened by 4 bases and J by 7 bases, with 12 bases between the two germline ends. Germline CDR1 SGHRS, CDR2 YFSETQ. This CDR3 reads CASSVEGVQPQHF. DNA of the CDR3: TGCGCCAGCAGCGTCGAGGGGGTGCAGCCCCAGCATTTT.

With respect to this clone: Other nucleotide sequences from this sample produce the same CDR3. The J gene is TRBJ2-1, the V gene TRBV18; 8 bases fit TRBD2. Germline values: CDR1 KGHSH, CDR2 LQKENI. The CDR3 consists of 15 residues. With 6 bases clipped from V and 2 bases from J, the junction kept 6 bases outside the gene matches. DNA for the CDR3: TGTGCCAGCTCCCCTCTAGCGGGTGCCTACAATGAGCAGTTCTTC. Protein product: CASSPLAGAYNEQFF.

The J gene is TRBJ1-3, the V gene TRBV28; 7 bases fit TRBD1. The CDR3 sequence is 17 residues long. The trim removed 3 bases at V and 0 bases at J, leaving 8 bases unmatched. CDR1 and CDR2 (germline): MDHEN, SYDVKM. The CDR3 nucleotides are TGTGCCAGCAGTTTTTCTTATTCAGGGGGCTCTGGAAACACCATATATTTT. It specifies CASSFSYSGGSGNTIYF.

This chain's CDR3 is CATSDLPVQGSEKLFF. The CDR3 DNA is TGTGCCACCAGTGATTTGCCGGTGCAGGGGAGTGAAAAACTGTTTTTT. V and J are TRBV24-1 and TRBJ1-4, with D perhaps matching TRBD1 (6 bases). Germline loops: CDR1 KGHDR, CDR2 SFDVKD. V dropped 0 bases and J dropped 7 bases, with 14 bases sitting between them. This CDR3 is 16 amino acids long.

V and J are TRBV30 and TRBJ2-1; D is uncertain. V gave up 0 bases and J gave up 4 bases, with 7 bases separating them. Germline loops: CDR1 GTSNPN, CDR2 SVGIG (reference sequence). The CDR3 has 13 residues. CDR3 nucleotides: TGTGCCTGGAGTGTAGGAGCTTACAATGAGCAGTTCTTC. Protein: CAWSVGAYNEQFF.

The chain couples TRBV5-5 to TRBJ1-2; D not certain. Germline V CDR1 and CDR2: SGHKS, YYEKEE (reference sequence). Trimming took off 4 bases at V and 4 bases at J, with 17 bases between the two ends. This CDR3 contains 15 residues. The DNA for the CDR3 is TGTGCCAGCAGCCAACATAGCGAGAGTTTCTATGGCTACACCTTC. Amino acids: CASSQHSESFYGYTF. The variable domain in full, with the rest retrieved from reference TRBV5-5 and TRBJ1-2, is DAGVTQSPTHLIKTRGQQVTLRCSPISGHKSVSWYQQVLGQGPQFIFQYYEKEERGRGNFPDRFSARQFPNYSSELNVNALLLGDSALYLCASSQHSESFYGYTFGSGTRLTVV.

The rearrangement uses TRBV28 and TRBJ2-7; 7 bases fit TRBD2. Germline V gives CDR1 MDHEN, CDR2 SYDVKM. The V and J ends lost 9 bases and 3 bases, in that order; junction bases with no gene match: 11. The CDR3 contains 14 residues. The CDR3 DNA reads TGTGCCAGTAGAATAACGGGGGGTTACTACGAGCAGTACTTC. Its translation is CASRITGGYYEQYF.

The CDR3: CSVGQGFGNEQFF. The CDR3 bases are TGCAGCGTTGGACAGGGGTTTGGGAATGAGCAGTTCTTC. The V call is TRBV29-1, the J call TRBJ2-1; 8 bases align to TRBD1. The CDR3 has 13 amino acids. The V gene end was trimmed by 4 bases and the J gene end by 7 bases; junction bases not matched to a gene: 6. Germline V gives CDR1 SQVTM, CDR2 ANQGSEA.

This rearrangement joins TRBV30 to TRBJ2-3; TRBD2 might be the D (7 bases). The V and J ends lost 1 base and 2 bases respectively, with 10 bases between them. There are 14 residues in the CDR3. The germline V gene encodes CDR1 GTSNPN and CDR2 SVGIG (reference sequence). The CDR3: CAWSEGGYTDTQYF. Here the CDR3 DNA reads TGTGCCTGGAGTGAGGGGGGGTACACAGATACGCAGTATTTT.

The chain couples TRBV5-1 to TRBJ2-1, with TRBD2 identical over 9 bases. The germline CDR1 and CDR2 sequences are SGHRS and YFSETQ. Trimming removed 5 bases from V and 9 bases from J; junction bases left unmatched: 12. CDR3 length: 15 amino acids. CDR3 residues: CASSPGTSLSGEQFF. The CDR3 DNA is TGCGCCAGCAGTCCCGGGACTAGCCTAAGTGGTGAGCAGTTCTTC. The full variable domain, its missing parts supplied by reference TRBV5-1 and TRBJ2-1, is KAGVTQTPRYLIKTRGQQVTLSCSPISGHRSVSWYQQTPGQGLQFLFEYFSETQRNKGNFPGRFSGRQFSNSRSEMNVSTLELGDSALYLCASSPGTSLSGEQFFGPGTRLTVL.

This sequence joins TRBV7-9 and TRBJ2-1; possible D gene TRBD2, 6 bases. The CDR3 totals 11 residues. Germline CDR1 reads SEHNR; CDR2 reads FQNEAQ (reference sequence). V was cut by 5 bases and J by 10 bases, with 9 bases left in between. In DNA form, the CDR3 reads TGTGCCAGCAGCCAAAGCGGGGAGCAGTTCTTC. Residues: CASSQSGEQFF.

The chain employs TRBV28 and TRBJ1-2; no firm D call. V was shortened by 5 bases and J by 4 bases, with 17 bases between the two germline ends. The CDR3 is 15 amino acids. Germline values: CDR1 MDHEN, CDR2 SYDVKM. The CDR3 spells CASSQYEPKAYGYTF. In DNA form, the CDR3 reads TGTGCCAGCAGTCAATACGAACCCAAAGCCTATGGCTACACCTTC.

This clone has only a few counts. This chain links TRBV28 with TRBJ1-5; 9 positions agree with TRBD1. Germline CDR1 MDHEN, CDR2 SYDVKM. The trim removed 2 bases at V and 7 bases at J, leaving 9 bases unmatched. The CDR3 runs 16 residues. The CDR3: CASSLNRGPLVQPQHF. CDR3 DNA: TGTGCCAGCAGTTTAAACAGGGGGCCCTTGGTGCAGCCCCAGCATTTT.